The 10 T cell receptor beta chains below all came from one sample that was sequenced in a study of tumor-infiltrating lymphocytes in localized non-small cell lung cancer. Here immunoSEQ multiplex PCR was the method, and the copy in TCRdb shows in-frame clones only, minus some. The sample includes about 12,000 clones, roughly 88% of them seen just once. Sequenced input: uninvolved lung tissue not adjacent to the tumor. Source of these receptors: a human donor with non-small cell lung cancer.

V usage is TRBV30 and J usage is TRBJ2-1; D remains unclear. V lost 5 bases and J 5 bases, leaving 13 bases between the germline ends. This CDR3 region has 13 residues. Per the germline V gene, CDR1 is GTSNPN and CDR2 is SVGIG (reference sequence). For the CDR3, the DNA is TGTGCCTGGGGCCCCGGATGGGACAATGAGCAGTTCTTC. As protein: CAWGPGWDNEQFF. The whole variable domain, remainder taken from reference TRBV30 and TRBJ2-1, is SQTIHQWPATLVQPVGSPLSLECTVEGTSNPNLYWYRQAAGRGLQLLFYSVGIGQISSEVPQNLSASRPQDRQFILSSKKLLLSDSGFYLCAWGPGWDNEQFFGPGTRLTVL.

The chain carries TRBV10-3 and TRBJ2-5; 10 bases line up with TRBD2. The J segment lost 5 bases and the V segment lost 6 bases, leaving 12 bases of the junction unmatched. Germline assignment: CDR1 ENHRY and CDR2 SYGVKD. CDR3 length: 16 amino acids. The CDR3 sequence is CAIRSSERGGQETQYF. The CDR3 DNA reads TGTGCCATCAGGTCCTCCGAGCGGGGGGGCCAGGAGACCCAGTACTTC.

The V call is TRBV7-3, the J call TRBJ2-2; 10 positions agree with TRBD2. The CDR3 runs to 15 residues. The V and J ends lost 5 bases and 5 bases, in that order; junction bases with no gene match: 5. Germline CDR1 is SGHTA and CDR2 is FQGTGA. As DNA, the CDR3 is TGTGCCAGCAGCCTCCGGGGACTAGCGACCGGGGAGCTGTTTTTT. This encodes CASSLRGLATGELFF.

The V call is TRBV7-8, the J call TRBJ1-1; D uncertain. Trimming removed 2 bases at V and 7 bases at J, with 5 bases between. Germline V gene lookup returns CDR1 SGHVS and CDR2 FQNEAQ. This CDR3 contains 11 residues. CDR3 nucleotides: TGTGCCAGCAGCTTAATGGGTGAAGCTTTCTTT. Translating gives CASSLMGEAFF.

The DNA for the CDR3 is TGCGCCAGCAGCCAAAATGGACAGGGCCTTTATCAGCCCCAGCATTTT. Its protein is CASSQNGQGLYQPQHF. This chain joins TRBV4-1 and TRBJ1-5; 8 bases agree with TRBD1. Germline V gene lookup returns CDR1 MGHRA and CDR2 YSYEKL. Losses at the gene ends were 2 bases for V and 5 bases for J; bases not matched to a gene: 8. This CDR3 has 16 amino acids.

V usage is TRBV5-1 and J usage is TRBJ1-1; D call uncertain. Germline loops: CDR1 SGHRS, CDR2 YFSETQ. Trimming took 4 bases from V and 2 from J, leaving 12 bases between them. This CDR3 region has 14 residues. CDR3 bases: TGCGCCAGCAGCCTCGGACGTTACAACACTGAAGCTTTCTTT. This codes for CASSLGRYNTEAFF.

J is TRBJ2-7 and V is TRBV28, with D tentatively TRBD1 (5 bases). V lost 4 bases and J lost 7, with 17 bases in between. CDR1 MDHEN and CDR2 SYDVKM come from the germline V gene. There are 14 residues in the CDR3. CDR3 amino acids: CASSSGFWGAEQYF. As DNA, the CDR3 is TGTGCCAGCAGTTCCGGGTTTTGGGGCGCGGAGCAGTACTTC.

The chain carries TRBV7-9 and TRBJ2-1, with unresolved D. Germline V gene data show CDR1 as SEHNR and CDR2 as FQNEAQ (reference sequence). The length of the CDR3 is 11 residues. Deletions cut 6 bases from V and 3 bases from J, with 3 bases between. The CDR3 sequence is CASSFYNEQFF. The CDR3 DNA reads as TGTGCCAGCAGTTTCTACAATGAGCAGTTCTTC.

The chain joins TRBV7-9 to TRBJ1-5; D ambiguous. The V end was cut by 4 bases, the J end by 0 bases, with 10 bases between. CDR1 and CDR2 (germline): SEHNR, FQNEAQ (reference sequence). This CDR3 comprises 15 residues. In nucleotides, the CDR3 is TGTGCCAGCAGCTACGACACAGCTAGCAATCAGCCCCAGCATTTT. It encodes CASSYDTASNQPQHF.

Written as DNA, the CDR3 is TGTGCCAGTAGCCGCGCGGGACAGGGAGAGCAGTACTTC. This codes for CASSRAGQGEQYF. The chain recombines TRBV19 with TRBJ2-7; TRBD1 agrees at 9 bases. The length of the CDR3 is 13 residues. CDR1 and CDR2 from the germline V gene are LNHDA and SQIVND (reference sequence). J was trimmed by 7 bases and V by 6 bases; bases with no gene match: 7.